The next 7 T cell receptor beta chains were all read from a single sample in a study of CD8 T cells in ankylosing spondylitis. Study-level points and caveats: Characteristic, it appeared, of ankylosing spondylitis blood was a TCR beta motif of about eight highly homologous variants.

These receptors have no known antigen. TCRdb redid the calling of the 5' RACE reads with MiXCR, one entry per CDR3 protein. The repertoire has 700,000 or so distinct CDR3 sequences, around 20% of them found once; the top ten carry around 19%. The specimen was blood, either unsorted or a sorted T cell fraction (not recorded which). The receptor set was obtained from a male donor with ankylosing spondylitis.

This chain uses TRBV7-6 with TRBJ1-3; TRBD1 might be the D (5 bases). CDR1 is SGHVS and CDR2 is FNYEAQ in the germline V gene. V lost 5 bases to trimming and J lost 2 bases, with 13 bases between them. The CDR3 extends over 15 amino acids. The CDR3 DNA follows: TGTGCCAGCAGCCCCTTGTGGGGGGCTGGAAACACCATATATTTT. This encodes CASSPLWGAGNTIYF.

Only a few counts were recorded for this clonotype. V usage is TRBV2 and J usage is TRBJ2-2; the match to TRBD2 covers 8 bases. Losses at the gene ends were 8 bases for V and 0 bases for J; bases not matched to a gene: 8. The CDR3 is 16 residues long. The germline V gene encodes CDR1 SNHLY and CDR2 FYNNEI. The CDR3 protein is CASEGSGTSNTGELFF. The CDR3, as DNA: TGTGCCAGCGAAGGTAGCGGGACTTCGAACACCGGGGAGCTGTTTTTT. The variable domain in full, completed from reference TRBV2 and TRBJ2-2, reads EPEVTQTPSHQVTQMGQEVILRCVPISNHLYFYWYRQILGQKVEFLVSFYNNEISEKSEIFDDQFSVERPDGSNFTLKIRSTKLEDSAMYFCASEGSGTSNTGELFFGEGSRLTVL.

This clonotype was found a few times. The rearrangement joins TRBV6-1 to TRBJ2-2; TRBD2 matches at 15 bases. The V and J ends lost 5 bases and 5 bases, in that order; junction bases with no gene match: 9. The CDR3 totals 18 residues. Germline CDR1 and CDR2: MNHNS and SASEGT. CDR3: CASSPGTSGGRLTGELFF. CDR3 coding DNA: TGTGCCAGCAGTCCCGGGACTAGCGGGGGGAGGTTAACCGGGGAGCTGTTTTTT.

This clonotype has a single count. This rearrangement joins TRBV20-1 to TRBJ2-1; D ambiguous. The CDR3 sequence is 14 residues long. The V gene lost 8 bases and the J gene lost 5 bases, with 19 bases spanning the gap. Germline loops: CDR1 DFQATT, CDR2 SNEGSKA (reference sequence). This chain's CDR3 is CSLKTGRPNNEQFF. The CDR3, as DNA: TGCAGTTTAAAGACTGGAAGGCCGAACAATGAGCAGTTCTTC.

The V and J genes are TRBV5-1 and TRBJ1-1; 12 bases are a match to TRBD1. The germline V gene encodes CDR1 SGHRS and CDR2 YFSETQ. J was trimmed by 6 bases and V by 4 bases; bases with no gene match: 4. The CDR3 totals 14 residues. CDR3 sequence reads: CASSRDRGLSEAFF. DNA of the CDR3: TGCGCCAGCAGCCGGGACAGGGGGCTGTCTGAAGCTTTCTTT.

Here the CDR3 reads CASSSGQGQGSYNEQFF. In DNA, the CDR3 is TGTGCCAGCAGTTCCGGACAGGGCCAAGGCTCCTACAATGAGCAGTTCTTC. The V gene is TRBV27, the J gene TRBJ2-1; 8 nucleotides align to TRBD1. The CDR3 has 17 residues. V was pared by 4 bases and J by 0 bases, with 8 bases of the junction left unmatched. Germline loops: CDR1 MNHEY, CDR2 SMNVEV (reference sequence).

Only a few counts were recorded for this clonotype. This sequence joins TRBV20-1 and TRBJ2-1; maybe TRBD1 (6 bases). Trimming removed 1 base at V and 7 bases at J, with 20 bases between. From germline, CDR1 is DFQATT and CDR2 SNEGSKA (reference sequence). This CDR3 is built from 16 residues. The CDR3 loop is CSARARLGGIVNEQFF. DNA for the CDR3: TGCAGTGCTAGAGCTCGGTTAGGGGGTATAGTAAATGAGCAGTTCTTC.